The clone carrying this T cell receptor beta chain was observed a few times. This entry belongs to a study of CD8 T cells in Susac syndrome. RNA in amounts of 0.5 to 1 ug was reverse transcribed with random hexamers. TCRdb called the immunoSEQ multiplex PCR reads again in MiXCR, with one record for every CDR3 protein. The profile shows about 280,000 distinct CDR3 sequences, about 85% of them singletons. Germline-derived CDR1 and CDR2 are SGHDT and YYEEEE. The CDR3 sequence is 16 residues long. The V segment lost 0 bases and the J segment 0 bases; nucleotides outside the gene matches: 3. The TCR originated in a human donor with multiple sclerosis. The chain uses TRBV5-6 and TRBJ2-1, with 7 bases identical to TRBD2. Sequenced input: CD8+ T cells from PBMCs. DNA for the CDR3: TGTGCCAGCAGCTTGGCGGGGGGATCCTCCTACAATGAGCAGTTCTTC. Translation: CASSLAGGSSYNEQFF.